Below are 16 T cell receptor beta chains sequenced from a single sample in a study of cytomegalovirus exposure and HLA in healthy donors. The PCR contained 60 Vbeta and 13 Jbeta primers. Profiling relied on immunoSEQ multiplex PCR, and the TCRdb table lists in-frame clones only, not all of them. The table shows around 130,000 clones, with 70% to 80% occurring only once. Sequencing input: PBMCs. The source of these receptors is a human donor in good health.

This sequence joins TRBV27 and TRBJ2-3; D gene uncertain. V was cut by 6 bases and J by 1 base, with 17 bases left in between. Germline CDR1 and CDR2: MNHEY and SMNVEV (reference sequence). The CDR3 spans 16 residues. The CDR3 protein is CASSRTLGSGTDTQYF. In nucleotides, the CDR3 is TGTGCCAGCAGCCGAACTCTAGGCTCCGGCACAGATACGCAGTATTTT.

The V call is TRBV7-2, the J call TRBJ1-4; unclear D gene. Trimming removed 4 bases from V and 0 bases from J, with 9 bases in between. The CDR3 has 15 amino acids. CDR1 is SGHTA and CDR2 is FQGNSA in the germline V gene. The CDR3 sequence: CASSSSWATNEKLFF. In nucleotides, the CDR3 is TGTGCCAGCAGCTCTAGTTGGGCAACTAATGAAAAACTGTTTTTT.

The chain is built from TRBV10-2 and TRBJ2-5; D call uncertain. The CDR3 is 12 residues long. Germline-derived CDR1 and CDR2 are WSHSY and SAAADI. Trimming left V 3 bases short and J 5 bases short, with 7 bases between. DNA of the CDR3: TGCGCCAGCAGTGACAGGTGGGAGACCCAGTACTTC. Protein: CASSDRWETQYF.

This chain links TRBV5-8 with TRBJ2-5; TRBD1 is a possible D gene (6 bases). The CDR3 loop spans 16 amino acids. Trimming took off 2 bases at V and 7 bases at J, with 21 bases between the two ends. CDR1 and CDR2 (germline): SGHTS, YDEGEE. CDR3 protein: CASSLTGLYQEGTQYF. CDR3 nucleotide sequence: TGTGCCAGCAGCTTAACAGGGTTGTACCAAGAGGGGACCCAGTACTTC. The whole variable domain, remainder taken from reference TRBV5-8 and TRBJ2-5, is EAGVTQSPTHLIKTRGQQATLRCSPISGHTSVYWYQQALGLGLQFLLWYDEGEERNRGNFPPRFSGRQFPNYSSELNVNALELEDSALYLCASSLTGLYQEGTQYFGPGTRLLVL.

The CDR3 sequence is CASSIDVGGNQPQHF. DNA of the CDR3: TGTGCCAGTAGTATAGATGTGGGGGGAAATCAGCCCCAGCATTTT. This rearrangement joins TRBV19 to TRBJ1-5; tentatively, D is TRBD1 (5 bases). V was cut by 0 bases and J by 4 bases, with 10 bases left in between. The germline V gene encodes CDR1 LNHDA and CDR2 SQIVND (reference sequence). There are 15 residues in the CDR3. The full variable domain, in which reference TRBV19 and TRBJ1-5 provide the parts outside the CDR3, is DGGITQSPKYLFRKEGQNVTLSCEQNLNHDAMYWYRQDPGQGLRLIYYSQIVNDFQKGDIAEGYSVSREKKESFPLTVTSAQKNPTAFYLCASSIDVGGNQPQHFGDGTRLSIL.

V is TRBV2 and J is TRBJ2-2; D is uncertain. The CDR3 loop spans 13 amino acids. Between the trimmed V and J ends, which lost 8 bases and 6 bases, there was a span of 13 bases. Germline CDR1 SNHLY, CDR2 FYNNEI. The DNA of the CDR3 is TGTGCCAGCTTGGGCACATTCTCCGGGGAGCTGTTTTTT. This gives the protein CASLGTFSGELFF.

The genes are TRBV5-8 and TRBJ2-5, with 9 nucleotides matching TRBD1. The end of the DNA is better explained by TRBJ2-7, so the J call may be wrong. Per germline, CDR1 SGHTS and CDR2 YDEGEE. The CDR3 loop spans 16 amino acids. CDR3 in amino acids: CASSYMPGQGNYEQYF. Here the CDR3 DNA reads TGTGCCAGCAGCTATATGCCGGGACAGGGTAACTACGAGCAGTACTTC.

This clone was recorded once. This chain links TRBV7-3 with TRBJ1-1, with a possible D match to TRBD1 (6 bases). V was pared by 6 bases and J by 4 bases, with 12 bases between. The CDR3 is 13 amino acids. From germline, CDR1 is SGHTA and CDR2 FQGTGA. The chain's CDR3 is CASRNQGSTEAFF. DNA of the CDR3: TGTGCCAGCAGAAATCAGGGGTCCACTGAAGCTTTCTTT. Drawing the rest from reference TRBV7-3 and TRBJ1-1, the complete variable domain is GAGVSQTPSNKVTEKGKYVELRCDPISGHTALYWYRQSLGQGPEFLIYFQGTGAADDSGLPNDRFFAVRPEGSVSTLKIQRTERGDSAVYLCASRNQGSTEAFFGQGTRLTVV.

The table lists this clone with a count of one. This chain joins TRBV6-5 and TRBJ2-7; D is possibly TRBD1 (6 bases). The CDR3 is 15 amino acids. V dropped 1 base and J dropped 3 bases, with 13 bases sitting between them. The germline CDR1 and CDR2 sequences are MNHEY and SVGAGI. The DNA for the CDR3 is TGTGCCAGCAGTTACTTCCGACAGGCCAACTACGAGCAGTACTTC. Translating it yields CASSYFRQANYEQYF.

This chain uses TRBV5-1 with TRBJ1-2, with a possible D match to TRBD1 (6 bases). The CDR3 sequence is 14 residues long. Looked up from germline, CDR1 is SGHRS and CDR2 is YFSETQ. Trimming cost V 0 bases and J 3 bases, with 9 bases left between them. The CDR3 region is CASSLAGDDYGYTF. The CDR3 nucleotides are TGCGCCAGCAGCTTGGCAGGGGATGACTATGGCTACACCTTC.

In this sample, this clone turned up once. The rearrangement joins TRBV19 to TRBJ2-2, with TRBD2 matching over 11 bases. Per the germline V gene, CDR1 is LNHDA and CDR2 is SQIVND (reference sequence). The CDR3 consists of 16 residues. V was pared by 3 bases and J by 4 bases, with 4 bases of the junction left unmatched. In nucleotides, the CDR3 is TGTGCCAGTAGTATTCTACTAGCGGGAGCCACCGGGGAGCTGTTTTTT. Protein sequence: CASSILLAGATGELFF.

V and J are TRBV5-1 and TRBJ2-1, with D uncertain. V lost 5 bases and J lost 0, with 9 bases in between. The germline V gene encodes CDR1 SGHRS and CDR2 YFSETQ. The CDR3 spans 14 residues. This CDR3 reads CASSQANSYNEQFF. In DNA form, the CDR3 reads TGCGCCAGCAGTCAGGCTAACTCCTACAATGAGCAGTTCTTC.

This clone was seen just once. CDR3 amino acids: CATSREWGRLLNTEAFF. DNA for the CDR3: TGTGCCACCAGCAGAGAGTGGGGGCGCTTACTGAACACTGAAGCTTTCTTT. The rearrangement joins TRBV15 to TRBJ1-1, with D maybe TRBD1 (6 bases). The CDR3 sequence is 17 residues long. Between the trimmed V and J ends, which lost 0 bases and 0 bases, there was a span of 14 bases. Germline lookup yields CDR1 LNHNV and CDR2 YYDKDF (reference sequence).

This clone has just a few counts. CDR3 in amino acids: CASSLPAGYGYTF. CDR3 coding DNA: TGTGCCAGCAGCTTACCGGCAGGGTATGGCTACACCTTC. The chain joins TRBV7-9 to TRBJ1-2; D perhaps matches TRBD1 (5 bases). Trimming removed 2 bases at V and 5 bases at J, with 9 bases between. CDR1 is SEHNR and CDR2 is FQNEAQ in the germline V gene (reference sequence). This CDR3 comprises 13 residues.

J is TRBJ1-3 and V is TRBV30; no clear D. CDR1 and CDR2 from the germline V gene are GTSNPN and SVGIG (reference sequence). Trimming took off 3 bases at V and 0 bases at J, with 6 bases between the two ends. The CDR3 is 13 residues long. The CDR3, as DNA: TGTGCCTGGAGATCCATCTCTGGAAACACCATATATTTT. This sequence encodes CAWRSISGNTIYF.

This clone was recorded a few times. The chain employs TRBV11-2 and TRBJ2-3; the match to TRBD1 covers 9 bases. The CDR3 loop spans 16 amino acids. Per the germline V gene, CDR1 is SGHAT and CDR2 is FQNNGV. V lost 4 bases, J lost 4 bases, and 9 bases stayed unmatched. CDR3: CASSSIRDRVADTQYF. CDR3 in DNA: TGTGCCAGCAGCTCCATCCGGGACAGGGTAGCAGATACGCAGTATTTT.